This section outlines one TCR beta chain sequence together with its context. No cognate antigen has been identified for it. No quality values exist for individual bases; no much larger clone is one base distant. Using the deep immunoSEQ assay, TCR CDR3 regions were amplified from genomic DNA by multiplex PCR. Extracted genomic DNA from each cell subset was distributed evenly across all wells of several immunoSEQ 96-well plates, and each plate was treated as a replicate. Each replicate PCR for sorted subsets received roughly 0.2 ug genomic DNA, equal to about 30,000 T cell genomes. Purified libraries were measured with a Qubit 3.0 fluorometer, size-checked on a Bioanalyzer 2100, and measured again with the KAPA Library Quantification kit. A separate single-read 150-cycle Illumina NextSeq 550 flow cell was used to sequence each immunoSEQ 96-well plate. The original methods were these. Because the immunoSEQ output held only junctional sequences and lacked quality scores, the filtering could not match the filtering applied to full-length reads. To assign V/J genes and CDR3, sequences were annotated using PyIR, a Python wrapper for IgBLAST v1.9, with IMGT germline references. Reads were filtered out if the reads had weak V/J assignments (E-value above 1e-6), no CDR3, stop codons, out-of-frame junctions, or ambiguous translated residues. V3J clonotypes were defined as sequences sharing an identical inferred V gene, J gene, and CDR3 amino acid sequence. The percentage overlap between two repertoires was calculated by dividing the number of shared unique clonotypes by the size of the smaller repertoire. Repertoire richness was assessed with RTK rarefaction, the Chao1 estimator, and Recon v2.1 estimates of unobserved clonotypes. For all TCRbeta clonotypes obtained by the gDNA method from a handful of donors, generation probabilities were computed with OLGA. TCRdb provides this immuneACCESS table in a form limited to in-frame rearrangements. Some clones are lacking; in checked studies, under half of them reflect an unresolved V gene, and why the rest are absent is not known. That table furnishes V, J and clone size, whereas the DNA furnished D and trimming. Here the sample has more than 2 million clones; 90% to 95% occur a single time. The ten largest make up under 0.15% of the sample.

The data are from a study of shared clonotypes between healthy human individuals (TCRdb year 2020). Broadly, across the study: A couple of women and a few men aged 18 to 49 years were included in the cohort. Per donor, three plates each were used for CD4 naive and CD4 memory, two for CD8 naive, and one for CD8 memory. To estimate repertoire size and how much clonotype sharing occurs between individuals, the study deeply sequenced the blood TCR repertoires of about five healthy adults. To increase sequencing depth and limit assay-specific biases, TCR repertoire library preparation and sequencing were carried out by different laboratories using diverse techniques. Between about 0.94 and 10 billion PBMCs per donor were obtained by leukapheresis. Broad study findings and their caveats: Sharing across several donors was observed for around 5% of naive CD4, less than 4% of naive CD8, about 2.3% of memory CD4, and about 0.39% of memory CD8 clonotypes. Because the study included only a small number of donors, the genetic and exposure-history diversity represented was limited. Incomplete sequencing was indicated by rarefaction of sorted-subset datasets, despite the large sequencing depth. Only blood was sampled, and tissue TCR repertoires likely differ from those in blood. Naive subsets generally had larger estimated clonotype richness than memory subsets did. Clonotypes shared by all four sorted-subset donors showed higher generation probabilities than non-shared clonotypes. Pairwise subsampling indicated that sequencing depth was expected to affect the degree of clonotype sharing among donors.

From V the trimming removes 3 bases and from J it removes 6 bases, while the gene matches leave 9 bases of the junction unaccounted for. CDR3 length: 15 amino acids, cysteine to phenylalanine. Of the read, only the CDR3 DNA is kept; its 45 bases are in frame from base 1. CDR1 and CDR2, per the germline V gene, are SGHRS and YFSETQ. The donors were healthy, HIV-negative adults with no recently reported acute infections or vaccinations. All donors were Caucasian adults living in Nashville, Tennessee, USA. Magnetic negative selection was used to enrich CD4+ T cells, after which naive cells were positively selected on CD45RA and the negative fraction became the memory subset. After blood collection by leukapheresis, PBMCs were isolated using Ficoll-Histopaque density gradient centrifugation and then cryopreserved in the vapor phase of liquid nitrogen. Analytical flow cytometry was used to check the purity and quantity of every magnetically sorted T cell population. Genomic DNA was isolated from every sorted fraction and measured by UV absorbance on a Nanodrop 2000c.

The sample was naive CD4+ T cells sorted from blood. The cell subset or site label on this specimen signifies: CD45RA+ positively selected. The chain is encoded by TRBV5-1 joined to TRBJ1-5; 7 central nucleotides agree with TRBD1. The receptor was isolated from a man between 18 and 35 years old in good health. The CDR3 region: CASSSEGASSQPQHF. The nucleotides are TGCGCCAGCAGCTCGGAGGGGGCATCGAGTCAGCCCCAGCATTTT.